This entry describes one T cell receptor beta chain. Antigen specificity is unknown. These data originate in a study of T cells in narcolepsy. Study background: Patients with NT1 or NT2 and healthy control donors were enrolled. General study findings and limits: Blood of same and different patients, but not healthy controls, reportedly held recurring autoreactive clonotypes.

TCRdb's table, derived via immunoSEQ multiplex PCR, lists solely in-frame clones and lacks some. This table holds approximately 35,000 clones, around 80% found once. The length of the CDR3 is 12 residues. Source material: memory (CD45RA-) CD4+ T cells from blood. The gene calls are TRBV1 and TRBJ2-7; the DNA was not compared with TRBD2, the D call given in the table. TRBV1 is a listed pseudogene. The TCR was taken from a human donor in good health. The CDR3 is CTSSPLQREQYF. In nucleotides, the CDR3 is TGCACCAGCAGCCCACTCCAGCGCGAGCAGTACTTC.